This T cell receptor (beta chain) was obtained from a study of intratumoral heterogeneity in liver cancer. Notes on the research overall: In the full cohort of approximately 14 patients, the median age was roughly 64 years and the majority of patients were male. RNA-seq, DNA sequencing, TCR-seq and SNP array data from multiple regions of hepatocellular carcinoma specimens were combined in the study to investigate intratumor heterogeneity. A total of some 73 multiregional samples from roughly 15 HCC patients, consisting of approximately 50 tumoral and some 20 adjacent nontumoral regions, were included in the overall cohort.

The H label marked samples taken from distinct, geographically separated regions of the hepatocellular carcinoma nodule. Every patient had early-stage hepatocellular carcinoma and went to surgical resection without receiving any prior therapy. None of the sampled areas showed macroscopic evidence of necrosis or hemorrhage. TCR sequencing (ImmunoSeq) was performed on multiple regions from a couple of patients. Each frozen resection tissue sample was taken at least 1 cm away from every other sample. Genomic DNA was extracted from bulk tissue using the DNeasy blood and tissue kit. TCR beta chain CDR3 regions were sequenced from genomic DNA using the immunoSEQ assay. Primers annealing to V and J segments amplified rearranged VDJ segments. The paper's processing steps were these. The ImmunoSeq Analyzer software was used to calculate clonality and richness metrics. To find clones with differing abundance between regions, Fisher's exact test was applied together with a beta-binomial method for extra stringency. Entries here come from immuneACCESS through TCRdb and include only in-frame sequences with V and J called. Some clones fail to appear in such tables; in the studies checked, an unresolved V gene covers under half of the shortfall, and the cause of the remainder is unknown. V and J calls and clone size are given by that table; D and trimming were obtained from the DNA. For this sample the table gives thousands of clones, of which about half were detected only once. In total, the top ten clones hold approximately 27% of the sample.

The sample holds one count of this clone. Its antigen is currently not known. Per-base quality was not reported, and no clone a single base away is much larger than it. One read alone is weak evidence. From the cysteine through the phenylalanine, the CDR3 covers 19 amino acids. Solely the CDR3 DNA is kept, with 57 bases framed from the first base. Based on the germline V gene, the CDR1 and CDR2 sequences are SGHVS and FQNEAQ. Compared with germline, V lacks 2 bases and J lacks 4 bases; bases without a gene match: 15. The paper's findings and limits, for the study overall: The authors noted a relatively low number of patients and under-sampled tumor-infiltrating lymphocyte representation as limitations. Overall T cell clonality did not differ significantly between tumor regions within either sequenced patient. In every sequenced patient, tumor region b showed significantly fewer unique T-cell clonal expansions than tumor region a. TCR sequencing reportedly confirmed RNA-seq-based estimates of regional differences in tumor-infiltrating lymphocyte burden.

The chain is assembled from TRBV7-8 and TRBJ2-3; TRBD2 aligns with 10 central bases. The sample here was tumor tissue, taken before any cancer treatment. The clonotype originates from a man aged 70-80 years with hepatocellular carcinoma. CDR3 sequence: CASSLTAMASGGAADTQYF. The sequence in DNA is TGTGCCAGCAGCTTAACTGCCATGGCCAGCGGGGGGGCCGCAGATACGCAGTATTTT.